This T cell receptor beta chain is from a study of cytomegalovirus exposure and HLA in healthy donors (dated by TCRdb to 2015 to 2018). In the study overall: An earlier analysis of about 530 of the donors reported about 300 Gb of sequence data and 100 million to 120 million unique TCR beta sequences obtained from roughly 170 million T cells. Along with the approximately 650-subject first cohort, a separate validation cohort of over a hundred different subjects was used. To predict cytomegalovirus infection status, the study combined high-throughput TCR immunosequencing, statistical association of individual TCRs with disease status, and machine learning. Roughly 290 gigabases of sequencing data and roughly 81 million unique TCR sequences made up an early release that covered several hundred HLA-typed donors. All discovery cohort repertoires had been generated using a single sequencing platform. Roughly 5 DR-DQ haplotypes were handled as single units for association and clustering because linkage in the cohort was strong. Across 300 to 500 genotyped donors of the cohort, an average of about 240,000 unique TCR beta nucleotide sequences per donor were sequenced, and approximately 17% of those sequences were non-productive. Among the roughly 400 genotyped donors, 75% to 90% belonged to the genetic ancestry cluster associated with self-reported Caucasian donors. The T cell repertoires of under 700 subjects were profiled by immunosequencing and related to cytomegalovirus serostatus. The number of typed donors differed by locus: about 620-640 for A, B, C, DRB1 and DQB1; approximately 530 for DQA1; over 600 for DPA1; and around 450 for DPB1. In a later genetic analysis, genome-wide SNP genotypes for about 65% of the 666 donors were used, and that subset was treated as a discovery cohort. In a later analysis, previously published TCR beta repertoires from fewer than 750 donors were re-analyzed and high-resolution HLA genotyping was added so that TCR occurrence patterns could be studied. An earlier analysis of a few hundred of the donors applied high-throughput TCR beta sequencing to assess whether each TCR beta V gene segment acted as functional or pseudogenic. The later analysis used no new phenotypic data to find candidate immune exposures, relying instead on TCR beta sequences and their occurrence across donors. Both class I and class II loci were covered by HLA typing, at four-digit resolution. The study aimed to test whether cataloging public T cell receptors could reveal signatures of past pathogen exposure. Alongside the repertoire data, information on donor age, sex, ethnicity and CMV serostatus was compiled.

In total, approximately 690 healthy bone marrow donors made up the cohort. At the time of sampling, every cohort member was nominally healthy, though immune exposures that went unrecorded were likely present. The donor tested CMV seronegative and was one of the 352 seronegative cohort members. Each donor provided a peripheral blood sample, and peripheral blood mononuclear cells were used for TCR beta sequencing. The Qiagen DNeasy Blood Extraction Kit was used to extract genomic DNA from the blood cell samples. General study outcomes and caveats: A later analysis found that most CMV-associated TCR beta chains appeared HLA-restricted, with HLA associations seemingly driven largely by CMV exposure. V-gene and J-gene trimming of TCR beta chains was associated with a missense DCLRE1C variant in a later genetic analysis, and the association was replicated in an independent cohort. A further reported finding was that TCR beta sequences accurately predicted the HLA-A and HLA-B alleles for most subjects in the first cohort. When HLA alleles, especially DR and DQ, strongly co-occurred, attributing TCR associations to individual alleles was difficult. Because some donors lacked HLA typing at each locus, the association tests relied only on the typed subset. A later analysis found that HLA-associated TCR beta chains were more clonally expanded and had lower generation probabilities than equally common non-associated chains. In an earlier analysis of about 600 of the donors, most TCR beta V segments appeared in productive rearrangements about 87% or about 30% of the time, broadly matching IMGT annotations. Linkage disequilibrium might explain the correlated functional status among segregating V segments, but an unknown experimental factor could not be ruled out. Across donors, most TCR sequences were observed very rarely, whereas some public TCRs were present in many individuals. Compared with the roughly 710-donor mean, donors in an Asian-associated ancestry cluster had fewer N-insertions in productive TCRs, according to a later genetic analysis. According to a later analysis, TCR association rates differed among HLA loci, with DRB1 alleles showing the most associated TCRs and HLA-C alleles showing the fewest. Three of the identified cytomegalovirus-associated TCR beta chains were confirmed in vitro to be specific for cytomegalovirus antigens. A group of highly shared sequence variants was considered likely to be a technical artifact of the sequencing pipeline. The presence/absence analyses assumed that sequencing depth was roughly uniform across donors, and that assumption may not be true. Only TCR beta chains were sequenced in this cohort, and the absence of alpha or paired-chain data limited detectable features. In a later analysis, some 17,000 TCR beta sequences were associated with specific HLA alleles at a false discovery rate of 0.05. For the cohort, immune exposure information was limited to CMV serostatus. A total of about 180 TCR beta chains were listed by the study as associated with cytomegalovirus. Cytomegalovirus status was reported to be diagnosed by the classifier with high specificity and sensitivity in both the original and validation cohorts. The authors suggested that the approach could potentially be generalized to other disease states and immunological phenotypes. According to a later analysis, parvovirus B19, influenza, CMV and Epstein-Barr virus appeared linked to several top co-occurrence clusters. The 87-base-pair reads could not distinguish some IMGT-functional V segments, including TRBV6-2 and TRBV6-3, so those segments were excluded. Because counts were too low, more than 15 rarely observed V segments, including chromosome 9 orphons, were left out of the earlier analysis of a few hundred of the donors.

Measured from the cysteine to the phenylalanine, the CDR3 is 13 residues long. The read is trimmed to its CDR3 DNA, 39 bases read in frame from base 1. From a lookup of the germline V gene (reference sequence), CDR1 and CDR2 are SSHAT and FNYEAQ. Regarding this clone: The specificity of this receptor is unknown. Relative to the germline gene, one junction end is altered; a read error may explain this.

The receptor library was made with the immunoSEQ multiplex PCR assay. The multiplex PCR relied on a mix of 60 forward primers for TCR Vbeta segments and 13 reverse primers for TCR Jbeta segments. The CDR3 region of rearranged TCR beta genes was amplified from genomic DNA with a multiplex PCR assay. Amplified TCR beta libraries were sequenced as 87-base-pair reads on the Illumina HiSeq System. For the original study's pipeline: In a later analysis, 80 million or so unique TCR beta chains were counted across the 666 repertoires, and roughly 11 million of these chains were shared by at least two donors. Raw reads were error-corrected and collapsed into unique sequences by a nearest-neighbor algorithm in which closely related sequences were merged to remove PCR and sequencing errors. CDR3 sequences were aligned to IMGT reference sequences to assign V, D and J gene segments. For a sequence to be retained, a match of at least six nucleotides to both a V gene segment and a J gene segment was required. Rearrangements were classified as productive when the CDR3 lacked stop codons and remained in frame with V and J, and all other rearrangements were classified as non-productive. CDR3 was defined by IMGT convention, running from the second conserved V-encoded cysteine to the conserved J-encoded phenylalanine. Sequences without an unambiguous match to a single V gene segment were excluded from the earlier analysis of over 500 of the donors. An earlier analysis of around 600 of the donors classified V segments as functional when productive rearrangements were above 56.7% and as segregating when the standard deviation between donors was above 5%. A statistical classification framework was built to diagnose cytomegalovirus status from the catalog of TCR beta chain sequences. V and J gene assignment, in a later analysis, came from comparing TCR nucleotide sequences with IMGT/GENE-DB human TR gene sequences. A later analysis assigned CDR3 sequences and most-parsimonious VDJ recombination scenarios with the TCRdist pipeline. In a later analysis, each TCR beta chain was defined by its CDR3 amino acid sequence together with its V-gene family, and reads without a unique V-gene family were excluded. In a later analysis, a few hundred highly shared, low-generation-probability nucleotide sequences were removed to address suspected cross-contamination and a sequencing artifact. In a later analysis, a clonal expansion index was calculated for each public chain from normalized within-repertoire ranks of inferred template counts. In a later analysis, generation probabilities were computed using a VDJ recombination model fitted to out-of-frame rearrangements, and the results were checked against IGoR. Hypergeometric tests were used in a later analysis to score TCR-TCR, TCR-HLA and TCR-CMV co-occurrence, with a repertoire-size bias correction applied to the TCR pairs. In a later analysis, false discovery rates were estimated by permuting HLA or CMV assignments 20 times. In a later analysis, co-occurring TCRs were grouped using DBSCAN, with TCRdist sequence similarity added in when clustering inside HLA-allele-positive subsets. Co-occurrence clustering excluded repertoires with fewer than 30,000 or more than 120,000 public chains, plus five with anomalous nucleotide sharing. TCRdb retrieved this table from immuneACCESS and kept in-frame rearrangements only. Not all clones are present; in checked studies, unresolved V genes account for under half, and no reason is known for the remainder. The V and J calls and clone size come from that table; D and trimming were worked out from the DNA. For this sample there are 200,000 to 300,000 clones; about 77% appear just once. The ten top clones hold about 0.47% of the sample.

This chain joins TRBV7-7 to TRBJ1-2; TRBD1 might be the D gene, on 5 matching bases. Source material: PBMCs. The source is a boy younger than 18 in good health and CMV-seronegative. The base sequence is TGTGCTAGCAGCTTTGGTCCTTTTGCGGAACAGGCCTTC. Its protein reads: CASSFGPFAEQAF.